This is a list of T cell receptor beta chains from one sample in a study of blood T cell repertoires in COVID-19. The method was immunoSEQ multiplex PCR; TCRdb's version includes in-frame clones alone and lacks a portion of them. The table lists 250,000 or so clones, roughly 86% of them singletons. The sequenced sample consisted of PBMCs or T cells enriched from blood (not recorded which). These TCRs come from a woman aged 25 to 39 with acute COVID-19. Each CDR3 is given with its conserved first and last residue. The D gene is left open where the match is weak. Not every row has a clone size; where given, it reads once, few, many or a size class.

J gene,clone size,V gene,D gene,CDR3 protein,CDR3 DNA
TRBJ2-5,-,TRBV3-1/TRBV3-2,TRBD2,CASSQDESGDSWETQYF,TGTGCCAGCAGCCAAGATGAGAGCGGGGACTCCTGGGAGACCCAGTACTTC
TRBJ2-6,-,TRBV7-9,TRBD1,CASSLRQGTSGANVLTF,TGTGCCAGCAGCTTGCGACAGGGAACATCTGGGGCCAACGTCCTGACTTTC
TRBJ1-6,-,TRBV7-2,TRBD1,CASSLTQGADSPLHF,TGTGCCAGCAGCTTAACCCAGGGGGCGGATTCACCCCTCCACTTT
TRBJ1-5,-,TRBV19,TRBD1,CASNRGEGNQPQHF,TGTGCCAGCAACAGGGGTGAGGGCAATCAGCCCCAGCATTTT
TRBJ2-2,-,TRBV4-3,-,CASSQEWAGRPGELFF,TGCGCCAGCAGCCAAGAATGGGCAGGGCGGCCCGGGGAGCTGTTTTTT
TRBJ1-3,-,TRBV11-3,-,CASSSGIGNTIYF,TGTGCCAGCAGCTCCGGGATCGGAAACACCATATATTTT
TRBJ2-2,-,TRBV5-1,-,CASSGGTGNTGELFF,TGCGCCAGCAGCGGCGGGACGGGGAACACCGGGGAGCTGTTTTTT
TRBJ1-2,few,TRBV30,-,CAWSVTPSRAYGYTF,TGTGCCTGGAGTGTAACCCCGTCCAGGGCCTATGGCTACACCTTC
TRBJ2-7,-,TRBV11-2,TRBD2,CASSLNPGLAGSYEQYF,TGTGCCAGCAGCTTAAACCCGGGACTAGCGGGATCCTACGAGCAGTACTTC
TRBJ1-6,-,TRBV10-3,TRBD1,CAVRTGQNSPLHF,TGTGCCGTACGGACAGGGCAAAATTCACCCCTCCACTTT
TRBJ1-2,-,TRBV4-1,-,CASSPIGGRVNGYTF,TGCGCCAGCAGCCCCATAGGTGGCAGGGTGAATGGCTACACCTTC
TRBJ1-3,-,TRBV18,TRBD1,CASGTAGNTIYF,TGTGCCAGTGGGACAGCCGGAAACACCATATATTTT
TRBJ1-6,few,TRBV24-1,-,CATSDLPPGLLHF,TGTGCCACCAGTGATTTGCCACCAGGGCTCCTCCACTTT
TRBJ1-1,-,TRBV4-2,-,CASSQEQVNTEAFF,TGTGCCAGCAGCCAAGAACAAGTGAACACTGAAGCTTTCTTT
TRBJ1-3,-,TRBV7-2,-,CASSFIGSGNTIYF,TGTGCCAGCAGCTTCATAGGGAGTGGAAACACCATATATTTT
TRBJ1-1,-,TRBV25-1,-,CASSDRGIVDTEAFF,TGTGCCAGCAGTGACCGGGGGATAGTTGACACTGAAGCTTTCTTT
TRBJ1-2,-,TRBV5-1,TRBD1,CASSLATGSYGYTF,TGCGCCAGCAGCTTGGCGACAGGGTCCTATGGCTACACCTTC
TRBJ2-3,-,TRBV2,-,CASSEEDGGVITDTQYF,TGTGCCAGCAGTGAAGAGGATGGCGGGGTGATCACAGATACGCAGTATTTT
TRBJ1-1,-,TRBV5-6,TRBD1,CASSLVGQGGTEAFF,TGTGCCAGCAGCTTGGTGGGACAGGGAGGCACTGAAGCTTTCTTT
TRBJ1-1,-,TRBV28,TRBD1,CASSPGTANTEAFF,TGTGCCAGCAGCCCGGGGACAGCGAACACTGAAGCTTTCTTT
TRBJ1-1,-,TRBV5-5,TRBD1,CASSLEPGQGFLNTEAFF,TGTGCCAGCAGCTTGGAACCGGGACAGGGCTTCCTGAACACTGAAGCTTTCTTT
TRBJ2-6,once,TRBV18,-,CASSHWTPDSHSGANVLTF,TGTGCCAGCTCACACTGGACCCCGGACAGCCACTCTGGGGCCAACGTCCTGACTTTC
TRBJ1-6,-,TRBV12-5,TRBD1,CASGPGQGGSPLHF,TGTGCTAGTGGTCCGGGACAGGGGGGATCACCCCTCCACTTT
TRBJ2-7,-,TRBV19,TRBD2,CASSGGGLYEQYF,TGTGCCAGTAGTGGCGGGGGTCTTTACGAGCAGTACTTC
TRBJ1-6,-,TRBV6-5,TRBD1,CASSYSRTGGSPLHF,TGTGCCAGCAGTTACTCGCGGACAGGGGGTTCACCCCTCCACTTT
TRBJ2-7,-,TRBV5-1,-,CASSFRTGPYEQYF,TGCGCCAGCAGCTTTCGTACAGGTCCCTACGAGCAGTACTTC
TRBJ1-1,once,TRBV14,-,CASSPSGLYTEAFF,TGTGCCAGCAGCCCGTCAGGGTTGTACACTGAAGCTTTCTTT
TRBJ1-4,-,TRBV7-9,-,CASSPSNEKLFF,TGTGCCAGCAGCCCTTCTAATGAAAAACTGTTTTTT
TRBJ2-5,-,TRBV6-5,-,CASQTGPVLETQYF,TGTGCCAGCCAGACTGGTCCCGTTTTGGAGACCCAGTACTTC
TRBJ2-2,-,TRBV12-2,-,CASRLRAGGGERDTGELFF,TGTGCAAGTCGCTTAAGGGCGGGGGGCGGGGAAAGGGACACCGGGGAGCTGTTTTTT
TRBJ2-7,-,TRBV7-8,TRBD2,CASSLRLAGEYEQYF,TGTGCCAGCAGCTTACGGCTAGCGGGGGAGTACGAGCAGTACTTC
TRBJ1-4,-,TRBV19,-,CASSTAGSYNEKLFF,TGTGCCAGTAGTACAGCGGGCTCGTATAATGAAAAACTGTTTTTT
TRBJ2-1,-,TRBV7-9,-,CASSIPGFDNEQFF,TGTGCCAGCAGCATCCCGGGTTTCGACAATGAGCAGTTCTTC
TRBJ1-1,few,TRBV29-1,-,CSAREGNTEAFF,TGCAGCGCCCGGGAAGGGAACACTGAAGCTTTCTTT
TRBJ2-7,-,TRBV6-5,TRBD2,CASSRTSYEQYF,TGTGCCAGCAGTAGGACTAGTTACGAGCAGTACTTC
TRBJ1-6,once,TRBV3-1/TRBV3-2,-,CASSQGGMDSPLHF,TGTGCCAGCAGCCAAGGCGGAATGGATTCACCCCTCCACTTT
TRBJ2-7,-,TRBV29-1,-,CSVTGSSYEQYF,TGCAGCGTTACAGGGTCCTCCTACGAGCAGTACTTC
TRBJ2-7,-,TRBV5-1,TRBD1,CASSSGQGSYEQYF,TGCGCCAGCAGTTCCGGACAGGGAAGCTACGAGCAGTACTTC
TRBJ1-5,-,TRBV6-4,-,CASSPSGNQPQHF,TGTGCCAGCAGTCCCTCCGGCAATCAGCCCCAGCATTTT
TRBJ1-4,-,TRBV20-1,-,CSAWANEKLFF,TGCAGTGCTTGGGCAAATGAAAAACTGTTTTTT
TRBJ1-5,-,TRBV6-5,TRBD1,CATRGGTGYNQPQHF,TGTGCCACCCGAGGGGGGACAGGATACAATCAGCCCCAGCATTTT
TRBJ2-1,-,TRBV7-9,TRBD2,CASSSGGLATYNEQFF,TGTGCCAGCAGCTCAGGGGGACTAGCTACCTACAATGAGCAGTTCTTC
TRBJ2-2,-,TRBV4-2,-,CAVQRGTGELFF,TGTGCCGTACAGAGGGGGACCGGGGAGCTGTTTTTT
TRBJ2-7,once,TRBV14,-,CASSPYPRTVEYF,TGTGCCAGCAGCCCCTATCCCCGGACAGTCGAGTACTTC
TRBJ1-4,-,TRBV6-5,-,CASSITRVNEKLFF,TGTGCCAGCAGTATCACACGGGTCAATGAAAAACTGTTTTTT
TRBJ2-1,few,TRBV5-6,-,CASSLATELSSYNEQFF,TGTGCCAGCAGCTTGGCCACAGAATTAAGCTCCTACAATGAGCAGTTCTTC
TRBJ1-1,-,TRBV7-9,TRBD1,CASSYRQGRGEEAFF,TGTGCCAGCAGCTATAGACAGGGGAGAGGAGAGGAAGCTTTCTTT
TRBJ2-6,-,TRBV4-1,-,CASSQDAAFSGANVLTF,TGCGCCAGCAGCCAAGATGCCGCGTTCTCTGGGGCCAACGTCCTGACTTTC
TRBJ1-1,-,TRBV2,TRBD1,CASIHQTGVNTEAFF,TGTGCCAGCATTCACCAGACAGGGGTGAACACTGAAGCTTTCTTT
TRBJ1-3,few,TRBV29-1,-,CSVLDQGSGNTIYF,TGCAGCGTCCTCGACCAGGGCTCTGGAAACACCATATATTTT
TRBJ1-1,-,TRBV5-6,TRBD1,CASSTDRVTEAFF,TGTGCCAGCAGCACAGACAGGGTCACTGAAGCTTTCTTT
TRBJ1-2,-,TRBV3-1/TRBV3-2,-,CASSQDRRASGYTF,TGTGCCAGCAGCCAGGATAGGAGGGCAAGTGGCTACACCTTC
TRBJ1-1,few,TRBV7-7,-,CASSSGDGTEAFF,TGTGCTAGCAGCTCAGGGGACGGTACTGAAGCTTTCTTT